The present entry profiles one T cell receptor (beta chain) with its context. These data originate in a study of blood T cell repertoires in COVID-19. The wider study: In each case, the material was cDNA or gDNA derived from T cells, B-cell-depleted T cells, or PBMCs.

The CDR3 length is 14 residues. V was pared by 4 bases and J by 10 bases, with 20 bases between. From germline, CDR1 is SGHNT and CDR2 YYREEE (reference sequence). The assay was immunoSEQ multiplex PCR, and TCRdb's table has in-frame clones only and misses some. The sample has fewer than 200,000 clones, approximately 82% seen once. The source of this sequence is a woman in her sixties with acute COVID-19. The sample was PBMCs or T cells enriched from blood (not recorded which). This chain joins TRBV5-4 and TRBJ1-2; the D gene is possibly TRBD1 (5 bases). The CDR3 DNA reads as TGTGCCAGCAGCGAACCAGGGCGATTAGTCATCTACACCTTC. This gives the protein CASSEPGRLVIYTF. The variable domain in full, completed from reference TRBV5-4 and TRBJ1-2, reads ETGVTQSPTHLIKTRGQQVTLRCSSQSGHNTVSWYQQALGQGPQFIFQYYREEENGRGNFPPRFSGLQFPNYSSELNVNALELDDSALYLCASSEPGRLVIYTFGSGTRLTVV.